The 19 T cell receptor beta chains below come from one sample, sequenced in a study of molecular identifiers for immune sequencing clone quantification. Via MiXCR, TCRdb re-called the PCR reads, giving one row per CDR3 protein. The sample holds a few hundred thousand distinct CDR3 sequences, about 25% seen once. Sequencing input: naive CD8+ T cells from blood, with Jurkat cell RNA spiked in. As to subset: FACS-sorted CD8+CD4-CCR7+CD45RA+ naive T cells. The receptors were gathered from a human donor in good health. Some libraries in this study had Jurkat cell RNA spiked in.

This clonotype was picked up many times. The gene calls are TRBV29-1 and TRBJ1-1; D is undetermined. Germline V gene data show CDR1 as SQVTM and CDR2 as ANQGSEA. V gave up 4 bases and J gave up 2 bases, with 5 bases separating them. The CDR3 is made up of 11 amino acids. The CDR3 sequence: CSVGSNTEAFF. The CDR3 bases are TGCAGCGTTGGGTCTAACACTGAAGCTTTCTTT. The variable domain in full, completed from reference TRBV29-1 and TRBJ1-1, reads SAVISQKPSRDICQRGTSLTIQCQVDSQVTMMFWYRQQPGQSLTLIATANQGSEATYESGFVIDKFPISRPNLTFSTLTVSNMSPEDSSIYLCSVGSNTEAFFGQGTRLTVV.

This clonotype has just a few counts. V gene TRBV9 combines with J gene TRBJ2-5; a weak D match, TRBD2 (6 bases). Trimming cost V 0 bases and J 2 bases, with 11 bases left between them. CDR3 length: 15 amino acids. Germline CDR1 reads SGDLS; CDR2 reads YYNGEE. CDR3 region: CASSVGGLSQETQYF. CDR3 nucleotide sequence: TGTGCCAGCAGCGTAGGGGGACTGTCGCAAGAGACCCAGTACTTC.

The sample holds many counts of this clonotype. V is TRBV28 and J is TRBJ2-3; a possible D gene is TRBD2 (6 bases). CDR3 length: 13 amino acids. Germline lookup yields CDR1 MDHEN and CDR2 SYDVKM. V was cut by 3 bases and J by 6 bases, with 10 bases left in between. CDR3 nucleotides: TGTGCCAGCAGTTTTAAAGGGAGGGATACGCAGTATTTT. Encoded protein: CASSFKGRDTQYF.

Many counts were recorded for this clonotype. The J gene is TRBJ1-1, the V gene TRBV7-9, with TRBD1 matching over 8 bases. The CDR3 is 16 residues long. J lost 10 bases, V lost 1 base, and 14 bases had no gene match. CDR1 and CDR2 (germline): SEHNR, FQNEAQ (reference sequence). For the CDR3, the DNA is TGTGCCAGCAGCTTAGTCTCACGACAGGGGAGTTGGGGAGCTTTCTTT. It is translated as CASSLVSRQGSWGAFF.

As concerns this clonotype: A read error is possible here, since a much larger clone lies one base away. The chain is built from TRBV27 and TRBJ2-6, with D tentatively TRBD1 (5 bases). Germline-derived CDR1 and CDR2 are MNHEY and SMNVEV (reference sequence). CDR3 size: 15 residues. CDR3 in amino acids: CATSFTGSGANVLTF. The DNA of the CDR3 is TGTGCCACCAGTTTTACAGGCTCTGGGGCCAACGTCCTGACTTTC.

The genes are TRBV6-4 and TRBJ2-7; D ambiguous. Judging by the DNA end, TRBJ2-1 fits better; the J call may be wrong. Germline values: CDR1 MRHNA, CDR2 SNTAGT. The CDR3 extends over 13 amino acids. For the CDR3, the DNA is TGTCCCCGCAGTGCCTTCCCCGGCCACGCGCAGTTCTTC. It codes for CPRSAFPGHAQFF.

This clonotype was observed at least ten times. The rearrangement uses TRBV29-1 and TRBJ1-1; D may be TRBD1 (5 bases). The CDR3 runs to 13 residues. Germline CDR1 is SQVTM and CDR2 is ANQGSEA. Trimming stripped 6 bases from V and 1 base from J, with 12 bases between. CDR3: CSVWTGTNTEAFF. The CDR3 DNA reads as TGCAGCGTCTGGACGGGGACGAACACTGAAGCTTTCTTT.

Notes on this clonotype: With a much larger clone just one base away, this may be a read error. The rearrangement joins TRBV5-6 to TRBJ2-3; 8 nucleotides match TRBD2. Unmatched junction bases numbered 8, after V lost 4 bases and J lost 4 bases. The CDR3 spans 15 residues. Germline assignment: CDR1 SGHDT and CDR2 YYEEEE. The chain's CDR3 is CASSLAGRASDTQYF. The DNA of the CDR3 is TGTGCCAGCAGCCTTGCCGGGAGGGCTTCAGATACGCAGTATTTT.

The chain joins TRBV5-1 to TRBJ1-4; 7 bases fit TRBD1. Germline V gene lookup returns CDR1 SGHRS and CDR2 YFSETQ. The CDR3 extends over 14 amino acids. The V gene end was trimmed by 8 bases and the J gene end by 1 base; junction bases not matched to a gene: 5. The CDR3 DNA reads TGCGCCAGAAGAACAGGGGTAACTAATGAAAAACTGTTTTTT. This codes for CARRTGVTNEKLFF.

The table lists this clonotype with a few counts. This rearrangement joins TRBV20-1 to TRBJ2-3; 10 bases are shared with TRBD2. The V and J ends lost 3 bases and 2 bases, in that order; junction bases with no gene match: 11. Per germline, CDR1 DFQATT and CDR2 SNEGSKA (reference sequence). The CDR3 has 17 amino acids. This CDR3 is CSASEASGSGVTDTQYF. Written as DNA, the CDR3 is TGCAGTGCTAGCGAGGCTAGCGGGAGCGGGGTCACAGATACGCAGTATTTT.

V and J are TRBV7-9 and TRBJ2-3, with D possibly TRBD2 on 7 matching bases. Germline CDR1 is SEHNR and CDR2 is FQNEAQ (reference sequence). V was shortened by 4 bases and J by 1 base, with 27 bases between the two germline ends. The CDR3 covers 20 residues. The CDR3, as DNA: TGTGCCAGCAGCTCAACATGGGGGGGGGCAGACAGGCAAGGCACAGATACGCAGTATTTT. Its protein product is CASSSTWGGADRQGTDTQYF.

The chain carries TRBV20-1 and TRBJ2-1; no reliable D call. Looked up from germline, CDR1 is DFQATT and CDR2 is SNEGSKA (reference sequence). V shed 1 base and J shed 2 bases, with 6 bases lying between them. The CDR3 covers 13 residues. This CDR3 reads CSARGFTYNEQFF. The CDR3 nucleotides read TGCAGTGCTAGAGGTTTCACCTACAATGAGCAGTTCTTC.

This clonotype was recorded a few times. The V and J genes are TRBV20-1 and TRBJ2-7, with TRBD2 as a possible D gene (7 bases). The V end was cut by 3 bases, the J end by 5 bases, with 29 bases between. The CDR3 contains 18 residues. Germline V gives CDR1 DFQATT, CDR2 SNEGSKA (reference sequence). The CDR3 bases are TGCAGTGCTAGCACCCCAGGGGTGCTGGCGGGAGCTATCAACGAGCAGTACTTC. Translated, it gives CSASTPGVLAGAINEQYF.

This chain uses TRBV27 with TRBJ2-7, with D possibly matching TRBD2 (6 bases). The germline CDR1 and CDR2 sequences are MNHEY and SMNVEV (reference sequence). CDR3 length equals 17 residues. V was pared by 6 bases and J by 0 bases, with 21 bases between. This CDR3 reads CASRGVSRRGPSYEQYF. In DNA form, the CDR3 reads TGTGCCAGCAGGGGCGTGAGTAGGCGGGGCCCCTCCTACGAGCAGTACTTC.

This clonotype has a handful of counts. The chain links TRBV9 to TRBJ1-3; D unclear. With 8 bases removed from V and 0 bases from J, the gap between germline ends came to 15 bases. This CDR3 region has 15 residues. Germline loops: CDR1 SGDLS, CDR2 YYNGEE. This CDR3 is CASSQGTSSGNTIYF. DNA of the CDR3: TGTGCCAGTTCCCAAGGAACAAGCTCTGGAAACACCATATATTTT.

The chain employs TRBV13 and TRBJ1-2; the match to TRBD1 covers 8 bases. The J segment lost 6 bases and the V segment lost 7 bases, leaving 10 bases of the junction unmatched. The CDR3 loop spans 14 amino acids. Germline CDR1 reads PRHDT; CDR2 reads FYEKMQ (reference sequence). The CDR3 is CASTRGPGADGYTF. The CDR3 nucleotides read TGTGCCAGCACCAGGGGGCCGGGGGCGGATGGCTACACCTTC.

The chain uses TRBV20-1 and TRBJ2-7; 10 positions agree with TRBD2. The V gene's germline CDR1 is DFQATT and CDR2 SNEGSKA (reference sequence). The CDR3 is 14 amino acids. V was clipped by 5 bases and J by 3 bases; unmatched bases: 7. CDR3 residues: CSAYPAGGNYEQYF. In DNA, the CDR3 is TGCAGTGCTTACCCAGCGGGGGGGAACTACGAGCAGTACTTC.

Turning to this clonotype: A read error is possible here, since a much larger clone lies one base away. V and J are TRBV7-9 and TRBJ2-5; tentatively, D is TRBD2 (6 bases). The CDR3 consists of 17 residues. Germline loops: CDR1 SEHNR, CDR2 FQNEAQ (reference sequence). The CDR3: CASSFFRSGVFQETPYF. The CDR3 DNA reads as TGTGCCAGCAGCTTCTTCCGTAGCGGAGTATTCCAAGAGACCCCGTACTTC.

In the case of this clonotype: A read error may explain this, as a much larger clone is one base away. The chain links TRBV7-9 to TRBJ1-4; D is unclear. Per the germline V gene, CDR1 is SEHNR and CDR2 is FQNEAQ (reference sequence). V was cut by 5 bases and J by 0 bases, with 13 bases left in between. CDR3 length: 16 residues. CDR3 bases: TGTGCCAGCAGCCCCCCAAGAGGGTCAACTAATGAAAAACTGTTTTTT. Its translation is CASSPPRGSTNEKLFF.